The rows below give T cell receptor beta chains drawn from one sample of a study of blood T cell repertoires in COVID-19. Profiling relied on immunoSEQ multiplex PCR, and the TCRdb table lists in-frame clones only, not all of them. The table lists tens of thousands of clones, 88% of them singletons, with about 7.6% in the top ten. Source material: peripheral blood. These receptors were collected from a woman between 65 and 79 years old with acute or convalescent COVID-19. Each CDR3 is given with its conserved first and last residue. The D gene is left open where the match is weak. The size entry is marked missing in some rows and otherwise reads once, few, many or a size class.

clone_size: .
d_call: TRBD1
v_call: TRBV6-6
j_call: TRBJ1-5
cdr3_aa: CASSYTRTGSDQPQHF
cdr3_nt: TGTGCCAGCAGTTATACTAGGACAGGGAGCGATCAGCCCCAGCATTTT

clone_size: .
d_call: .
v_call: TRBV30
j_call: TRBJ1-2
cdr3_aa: CAWSADSLLGYTF
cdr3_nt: TGTGCCTGGAGTGCCGACAGTCTACTTGGCTACACCTTC

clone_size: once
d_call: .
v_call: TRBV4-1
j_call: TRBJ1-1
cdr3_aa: CASSQPGLWPTEAFF
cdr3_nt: TGCGCCAGCAGCCAACCGGGACTTTGGCCCACTGAAGCTTTCTTT

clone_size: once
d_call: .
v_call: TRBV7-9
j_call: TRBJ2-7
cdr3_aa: CASSLGFRPTGSEQYF
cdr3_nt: TGTGCCAGCAGCTTAGGTTTTCGGCCTACGGGGTCCGAGCAGTACTTC

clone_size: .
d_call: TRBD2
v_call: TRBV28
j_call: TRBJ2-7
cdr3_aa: CASSKLAGVEYEQYF
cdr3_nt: TGTGCCAGCAGCAAACTAGCGGGAGTCGAGTACGAGCAGTACTTC

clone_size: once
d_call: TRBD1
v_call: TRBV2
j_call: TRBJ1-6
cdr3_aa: CASRMDRGDSPLHF
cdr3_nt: TGTGCCAGCAGGATGGACAGGGGTGATTCACCCCTCCACTTT

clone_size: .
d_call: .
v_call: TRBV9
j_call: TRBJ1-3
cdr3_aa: CASKGSSGNTIYF
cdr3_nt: TGTGCCAGCAAAGGGAGCTCTGGAAACACCATATATTTT

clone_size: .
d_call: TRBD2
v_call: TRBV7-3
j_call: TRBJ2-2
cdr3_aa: CASSQGLAGTGELFF
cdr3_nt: TGTGCCAGCAGCCAGGGACTAGCGGGCACCGGGGAGCTGTTTTTT

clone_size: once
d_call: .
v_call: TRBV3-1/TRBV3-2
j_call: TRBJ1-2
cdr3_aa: CASSHLRADTRNGYTF
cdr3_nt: TGTGCCAGCAGCCACCTCAGAGCTGACACCAGAAATGGCTACACCTTC

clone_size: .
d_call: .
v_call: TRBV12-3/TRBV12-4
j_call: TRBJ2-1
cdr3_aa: CASTPFYNEQFF
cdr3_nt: TGTGCCAGCACCCCATTTTACAATGAGCAGTTCTTC

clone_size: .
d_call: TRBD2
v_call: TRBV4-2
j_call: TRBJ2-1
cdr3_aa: CASSQEGTSLNNEQFF
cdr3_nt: TGTGCCAGCAGCCAAGAAGGGACTAGTCTTAACAATGAGCAGTTCTTC

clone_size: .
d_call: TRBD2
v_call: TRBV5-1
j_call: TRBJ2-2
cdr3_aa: CASSLGGLAENTGELFF
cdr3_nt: TGCGCCAGCAGCTTGGGGGGACTAGCGGAGAACACCGGGGAGCTGTTTTTT

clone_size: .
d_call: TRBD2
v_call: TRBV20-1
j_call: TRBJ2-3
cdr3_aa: CSASRHRGLVAGDTQYF
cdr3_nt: TGCAGTGCTAGTAGACACCGAGGACTAGTAGCGGGGGATACGCAGTATTTT

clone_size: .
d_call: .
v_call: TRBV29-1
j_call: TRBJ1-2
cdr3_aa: CSVEGGEDYGYTF
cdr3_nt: TGCAGCGTTGAGGGGGGGGAAGACTATGGCTACACCTTC

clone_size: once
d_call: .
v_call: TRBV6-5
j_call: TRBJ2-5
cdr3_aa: CASNPNYLETQYF
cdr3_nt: TGTGCCAGCAATCCTAATTACCTAGAGACCCAGTACTTC

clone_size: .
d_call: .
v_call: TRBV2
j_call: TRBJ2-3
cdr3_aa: CASSTTTQGPRSTDTQYF
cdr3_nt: TGTGCCAGCAGTACGACGACCCAGGGGCCCCGTTCAACAGATACGCAGTATTTT

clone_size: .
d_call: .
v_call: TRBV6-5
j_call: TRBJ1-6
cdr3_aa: CASRLTSSYNSPLHF
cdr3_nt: TGTGCCAGCAGGTTGACAAGCTCCTATAATTCACCCCTCCACTTT

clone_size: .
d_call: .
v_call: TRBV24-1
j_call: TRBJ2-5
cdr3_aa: CATSDPTHSQETQYF
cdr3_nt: TGTGCCACCAGTGATCCAACTCACTCACAAGAGACCCAGTACTTC

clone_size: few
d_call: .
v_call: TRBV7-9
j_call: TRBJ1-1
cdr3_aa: CASSSQGTTEAFF
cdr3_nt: TGTGCCAGCAGCTCGCAGGGGACCACTGAAGCTTTCTTT

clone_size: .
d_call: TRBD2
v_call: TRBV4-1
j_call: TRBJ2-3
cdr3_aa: CASSQGELVSGSGTDTQYF
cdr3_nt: TGCGCCAGCAGCCAAGGAGAGCTTGTTAGCGGGAGCGGAACAGATACGCAGTATTTT

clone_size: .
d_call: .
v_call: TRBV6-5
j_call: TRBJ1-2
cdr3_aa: CASRVHSSYGYTF
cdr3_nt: TGTGCCAGCAGGGTCCACAGTTCCTATGGCTACACCTTC

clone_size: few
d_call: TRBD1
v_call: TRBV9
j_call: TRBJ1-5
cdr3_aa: CASSVGQGFDQPQHF
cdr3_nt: TGTGCCAGCAGCGTTGGACAGGGGTTTGATCAGCCCCAGCATTTT

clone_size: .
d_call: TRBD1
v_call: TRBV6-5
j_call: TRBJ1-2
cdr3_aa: CASRRRQGSYGYTF
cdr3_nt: TGTGCCAGCAGACGCCGACAGGGAAGCTATGGCTACACCTTC

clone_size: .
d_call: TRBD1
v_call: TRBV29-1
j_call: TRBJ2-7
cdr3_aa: CSVLRDRDNYEQYF
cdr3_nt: TGCAGCGTTCTCCGGGACAGGGACAACTACGAGCAGTACTTC

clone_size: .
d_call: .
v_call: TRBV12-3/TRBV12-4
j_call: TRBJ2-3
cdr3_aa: CASSGSSTDTQYF
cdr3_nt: TGTGCCAGCAGTGGCAGTAGCACAGATACGCAGTATTTT

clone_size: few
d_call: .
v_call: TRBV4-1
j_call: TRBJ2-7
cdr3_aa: CASSHPGHTRGYEQYF
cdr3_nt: TGCGCCAGCAGCCATCCGGGACACACTCGGGGCTACGAGCAGTACTTC

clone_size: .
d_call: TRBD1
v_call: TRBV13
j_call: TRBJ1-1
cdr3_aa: CASSYNRGVNTEAFF
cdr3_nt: TGTGCCAGCAGCTACAACAGGGGTGTGAACACTGAAGCTTTCTTT

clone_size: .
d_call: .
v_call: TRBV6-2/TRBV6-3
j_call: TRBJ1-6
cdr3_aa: CASSWIQGNSPLHF
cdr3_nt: TGTGCCAGCAGTTGGATCCAGGGCAATTCACCCCTCCACTTT